Reported below is one T cell receptor (beta chain). What it binds is not known. The data derive from a study of T cell repertoires in cytomegalovirus infection. Study details: Selected CMV epitopes included recently identified HLA-C-restricted ones as well as well-studied HLA-B-restricted ones. CMV infection plus the matching HLA type was flagged by public TCR beta signatures. The study's findings and limits: Individuals carrying CMV plus the relevant HLA were identified by cumulative frequency of public TCR beta families. HLA-C-restricted CMV clonotypes gave the most frequent clonotype in two of eight donors.

The germline gives CDR1 KGHSH, CDR2 LQKENI. Trimming cost V 4 bases and J 7 bases; bases outside gene matches: 8. CDR3 length: 16 amino acids. From the reads, TCRdb called clonotypes with MiXCR, one entry per CDR3 protein. The table includes about 890,000 distinct CDR3 sequences, approximately 33% detected once. The chain is built from TRBV18 and TRBJ1-5; TRBD1 matches 12 bases. The specimen comprised cultured CD8+ T cells from PBMCs, sampled from culture after CMV antigen stimulation. The clonotype was recovered from a human donor in good health (CMV status not recorded). Some clones in this sample may be carry-over from other donors' samples. The DNA for the CDR3 is TGTGCCAGCTCACAAGGGGGACAGGGGGCTCAGCAGCCCCAGCATTTT. Protein product: CASSQGGQGAQQPQHF.